This is a list of T cell receptor beta chains from one sample in a study of blood T cell repertoires in COVID-19. Some clones are missing from TCRdb's copy, which holds only in-frame ones; the method was immunoSEQ multiplex PCR. The repertoire holds roughly 310,000 clones, more than 75% seen once, with about 2.4% in the top ten. Sample: PBMCs or T cells enriched from blood (not recorded which). These receptors were collected from a man in his sixties who had recovered from COVID-19. Each CDR3 is given with its conserved first and last residue.

v_call	j_call	cdr3_aa
TRBV5-1	TRBJ1-1	CASSLRTQNTEAFF
TRBV6-2/TRBV6-3	TRBJ1-2	CASSYSISREGYTF
TRBV7-9	TRBJ1-1	CASSLDPGQGMNTEAFF
TRBV7-6	TRBJ1-1	CASSQTGKTEAFF
TRBV5-6	TRBJ1-5	CASSLSRGAQPQHF
TRBV6-2/TRBV6-3	TRBJ1-1	CASSPGQGFRAAFF
TRBV24-1	TRBJ1-2	CATSGGANGYTF
TRBV18	TRBJ2-1	CASSPQPEGWNEQFF
TRBV18	TRBJ1-4	CASSRGQSLGLFF
TRBV7-3	TRBJ1-2	CASSPNGGGLIGYTF
TRBV9	TRBJ2-5	CASSVDGNTETQYF
TRBV9	TRBJ2-4	CASSVDPGQGRGKNIQYF
TRBV7-6	TRBJ2-3	CASSLVPGLAESSDTQYF